This T cell receptor beta chain was identified during a study of cytomegalovirus exposure and HLA in healthy donors. Findings of the study overall: The study reported that TCR beta sequences accurately predicted HLA-A and HLA-B alleles in most subjects. The authors later found most CMV-associated TCR beta chains appeared HLA-restricted. Most TCR sequences were seen very rarely across donors, but some public TCRs occurred in many.

A word on this clone: Its target is not known.

Germline trimming cut 5 bases from V and 2 bases from J; bases unmatched to any gene: 4. The CDR3 runs to 14 residues. Germline assignment: CDR1 SGHTA and CDR2 FQGTGA. PCR involved 60 Vbeta and 13 Jbeta primers. The authors' processing: Per a later analysis, the number of unique TCR beta chains was approximately 73 million, of which about 11 million were shared. TCRdb keeps only in-frame clones here, not all; method: immunoSEQ multiplex PCR. The V and J calls and clone size come from that table; D and trimming were worked out from the DNA. The sample has 90,000 to 100,000 clones; more than 70% are singletons.

The chain employs TRBV7-3 and TRBJ2-3; 7 nucleotides agree with TRBD2. The receptor's source is a woman aged 55-70 years in good health and CMV-seropositive. Sequencing was carried out using PBMCs. CDR3 residues: CASSPGLYTDTQYF. CDR3 DNA sequence: TGTGCCAGCAGCCCGGGACTATACACAGATACGCAGTATTTT.